Included here is one TCR beta chain sequence, with context. The data derive from a study of blood T cell repertoires in COVID-19. Study in general: Researchers got acute and convalescent COVID-19 samples from the United States, Italy and Spain. T cells, B-cell-depleted T cells, or PBMCs provided the cDNA or gDNA that served as material.

CDR1 and CDR2 from the germline V gene are MDHEN and SYDVKM. J lost 5 bases, V lost 5 bases, and 6 bases had no gene match. The CDR3 totals 14 residues. How the authors handled the data: Estimates of nucleated cell counts were drawn from the amplification of reference gene primers. Sequenced by immunoSEQ multiplex PCR; TCRdb stores in-frame clones only, minus some. That table supplies the V and J calls and clone size; D and trimming were determined from the DNA. This table has tens of thousands of clones, 89% appearing once. The TCR was taken from a human donor in a cohort sampled during active COVID-19. The sample taken for sequencing was peripheral blood. The chain carries TRBV28 and TRBJ2-5; 9 positions match TRBD1. The CDR3 nucleotides read TGTGCCAGCAGTACAGGGGGCGCGGAGGAGACCCAGTACTTC. As protein: CASSTGGAEETQYF.